Following are 26 T cell receptor beta chains from one sample sequenced in a study of molecular identifiers for immune sequencing clone quantification (dated by TCRdb to between 2018 and 2020). Library generation was performed with PCR. Instrument used: Illumina HiSeq 4000. TCRdb reworked the public reads: Q25 trimming with fastp, MiXCR clone assembly, productive beta chains retained. All rows with the same CDR3 protein become a single entry with the most common DNA and genes. This sample has a few hundred thousand distinct CDR3 sequences in its table, and about 21% of those were observed once. The ten largest clones capture around 0.86% of the sample. The sample was naive CD8+ T cells from blood, with Jurkat cell RNA spiked in. Interpreted using the paper, the cell subset or site label stands for: FACS-sorted CD8+CD4-CCR7+CD45RA+ naive T cells. The receptors shown here come from a human donor in good health. Some libraries in this study had Jurkat cell RNA spiked in.

This clonotype was recorded many times. V and J are TRBV7-8 and TRBJ1-1, with D unclear. V was trimmed by 5 bases and J by 2 bases, leaving 18 bases between them. This CDR3 spans 16 amino acids. The germline V gene encodes CDR1 SGHVS and CDR2 FQNEAQ. For the CDR3, the DNA is TGTGCCAGCAGCAGACCCAACGGACGGCTAAACACTGAAGCTTTCTTT. It encodes CASSRPNGRLNTEAFF.

This clonotype was picked up many times. This chain uses TRBV20-1 with TRBJ2-7; D possibly matches TRBD1 or TRBD2 (5 bases each). The ends were cut back, 0 bases at V and 1 base at J, with 13 bases in the middle. CDR1 is DFQATT and CDR2 is SNEGSKA in the germline V gene (reference sequence). The CDR3 has 15 residues. The CDR3 spells CSARDGGGPSYEQYF. CDR3 DNA sequence: TGCAGTGCTAGAGATGGTGGGGGACCTTCCTACGAGCAGTACTTC.

This clonotype was picked up many times. The V gene is TRBV7-2, the J gene TRBJ1-1; 8 bases line up with TRBD1. CDR1 SGHTA and CDR2 FQGNSA come from the germline V gene. J was trimmed by 2 bases and V by 6 bases; bases with no gene match: 5. The CDR3 sequence is 14 residues long. The CDR3 spells CASRSDRENTEAFF. Written as DNA, the CDR3 is TGTGCCAGCAGATCGGACAGGGAAAACACTGAAGCTTTCTTT.

This chain joins TRBV24-1 and TRBJ2-3; maybe TRBD1 (5 bases). V was cut by 3 bases and J by 3 bases, with 15 bases left in between. This CDR3 is 16 amino acids long. Looked up from germline, CDR1 is KGHDR and CDR2 is SFDVKD. As DNA, the CDR3 is TGTGCCACCAGTGATACCCCGACAGCCTATACAGATACGCAGTATTTT. This translates into CATSDTPTAYTDTQYF.

As for this clonotype: This sequence may be a read error, since a much larger clone differs from it by one base. The chain's CDR3 is CASSYGNQPQHF. In nucleotides, the CDR3 is TGTGCCAGCAGTTATGGCAATCAGCCCCAGCATTTT. This sequence joins TRBV6-2 or TRBV6-3 and TRBJ1-5; D is undetermined. V was shortened by 3 bases and J by 2 bases, with 2 bases between the two germline ends. The CDR3 has 12 residues. Germline V CDR1 and CDR2: MNHEY, SVGEGT.

This clonotype was recorded a few times. This rearrangement joins TRBV6-2 or TRBV6-3 to TRBJ2-1; D gene unclear. Per the germline V gene, CDR1 is MNHEY and CDR2 is SVGEGT. Deletions cut 6 bases from V and 9 bases from J, with 15 bases between. This CDR3 region has 13 residues. CDR3 nucleotides: TGTGCCAGCAGCTCGCAAGACGCGTTTGAGCAGTTCTTC. Translation gives CASSSQDAFEQFF.

The V call is TRBV27, the J call TRBJ2-1, with D hard to call. V gave up 1 base and J gave up 4 bases, with 14 bases separating them. The germline gives CDR1 MNHEY, CDR2 SMNVEV (reference sequence). The CDR3 consists of 16 residues. This CDR3 is CASSLLGPTDYNEQFF. DNA for the CDR3: TGTGCCAGCAGTTTATTAGGCCCGACCGATTACAATGAGCAGTTCTTC.

This clonotype turned up a few times. The chain recombines TRBV20-1 with TRBJ2-7; TRBD1 matches at 8 bases. The ends lost 0 bases at V and 0 bases at J; junction bases unmatched: 1. Per the germline V gene, CDR1 is DFQATT and CDR2 is SNEGSKA (reference sequence). The CDR3 contains 14 residues. The CDR3 DNA follows: TGCAGTGCTAGAGACAGGGGGCCCTCCTACGAGCAGTACTTC. Translated, it gives CSARDRGPSYEQYF.

As to this clonotype: This sequence may be a read error, since a much larger clone differs from it by one base. The CDR3 sequence is CASSLVLAGSEQFF. For the CDR3, the DNA is TGTGCCAGCAGCTTAGTTTTAGCGGGTAGTGAGCAGTTCTTC. This chain connects TRBV7-9 to TRBJ2-1; 7 bases match TRBD2. J gave up 9 bases and V 1 base, and 6 bases lay outside the gene matches. Germline V gene lookup returns CDR1 SEHNR and CDR2 FQNEAQ (reference sequence). The CDR3 has 14 residues.

This clonotype has more than one count but fewer than ten. The gene calls are TRBV29-1 and TRBJ1-1, with D unclear. V shed 1 base and J shed 4 bases, with 10 bases lying between them. The CDR3 covers 13 residues. The germline CDR1 and CDR2 sequences are SQVTM and ANQGSEA. CDR3 loop: CSVEVPGVTEAFF. The CDR3 DNA is TGCAGCGTTGAAGTGCCGGGTGTCACTGAAGCTTTCTTT.

This clonotype was picked up many times. The J gene is TRBJ2-7, the V gene TRBV19; the match to TRBD1 covers 8 bases. The germline gives CDR1 LNHDA, CDR2 SQIVND (reference sequence). This CDR3 has 16 residues. V was pared by 6 bases and J by 0 bases, with 10 bases of the junction left unmatched. The chain's CDR3 is CASSPGPGGSSYEQYF. The CDR3 DNA is TGTGCCAGTAGCCCCGGCCCAGGGGGCAGCTCCTACGAGCAGTACTTC. The full variable domain, rest sourced from reference TRBV19 and TRBJ2-7, is DGGITQSPKYLFRKEGQNVTLSCEQNLNHDAMYWYRQDPGQGLRLIYYSQIVNDFQKGDIAEGYSVSREKKESFPLTVTSAQKNPTAFYLCASSPGPGGSSYEQYFGPGTRLTVT.

V usage is TRBV27 and J usage is TRBJ2-1, with TRBD1 matching 12 bases. Germline V lookup: CDR1 MNHEY, CDR2 SMNVEV (reference sequence). The CDR3 is 14 amino acids. The ends lost 5 bases at V and 8 bases at J; junction bases unmatched: 4. The DNA of the CDR3 is TGTGCCAGCAGTACGGGACAGGGGGCCTATGAGCAGTTCTTC. The encoded protein is CASSTGQGAYEQFF.

V is TRBV19 and J is TRBJ2-2, with 7 nucleotides matching TRBD1. V shed 8 bases, J shed 4 bases, and the junction held 10 bases outside the gene matches. Per the germline V gene, CDR1 is LNHDA and CDR2 is SQIVND (reference sequence). This CDR3 comprises 15 residues. The DNA of the CDR3 is TGTGCCAGTCGATTACCCGGGACAGCCACCGGGGAGCTGTTTTTT. Encoded protein: CASRLPGTATGELFF.

There are a few counts of this clonotype. V is TRBV12-3 or TRBV12-4 and J is TRBJ2-7, with TRBD2 identical over 8 bases. Trimming removed 4 bases from V and 3 bases from J; junction bases left unmatched: 8. CDR3 length equals 15 residues. The CDR3 protein is CASSSLSSGYYEQYF. For the CDR3, the DNA is TGTGCCAGCAGTTCTTTGTCTAGCGGGTACTACGAGCAGTACTTC.

Remarks on this clonotype: Just one base apart from a much larger clone, this may be a read error. This chain connects TRBV28 to TRBJ2-7; D gene unclear. The CDR3 spans 14 residues. CDR1 and CDR2 (germline): MDHEN, SYDVKM. Trimming left V 5 bases short and J 2 bases short, with 13 bases between. The CDR3 spells CASSAQRNPYEQYF. CDR3 nucleotide sequence: TGTGCCAGCAGTGCCCAACGTAACCCCTACGAGCAGTACTTC. Using reference TRBV28 and TRBJ2-7 for the parts outside the CDR3, the full variable domain is DVKVTQSSRYLVKRTGEKVFLECVQDMDHENMFWYRQDPGLGLRLIYFSYDVKMKEKGDIPEGYSVSREKKERFSLILESASTNQTSMYLCASSAQRNPYEQYFGPGTRLTVT.

This clonotype was observed many times. The CDR3 sequence is CASSPRQNTEAFF. The CDR3 coding sequence is TGTGCCAGCAGCCCAAGACAGAACACTGAAGCTTTCTTT. This rearrangement joins TRBV12-3 or TRBV12-4 to TRBJ1-1, with D hard to call. This CDR3 region has 13 residues. V lost 6 bases to trimming and J lost 1 base, with 9 bases between them.

This clonotype has a handful of counts. The rearrangement joins TRBV19 to TRBJ1-5; D is uncertain. There are 14 residues in the CDR3. Germline assignment: CDR1 LNHDA and CDR2 SQIVND (reference sequence). V lost 5 bases and J lost 4, with 12 bases in between. CDR3 sequence: CASSLLWGNQPQHF. In DNA form, the CDR3 reads TGTGCCAGTAGTCTTCTGTGGGGTAATCAGCCCCAGCATTTT.

This clonotype turned up a few times. The chain employs TRBV2 and TRBJ2-7, with D tentatively TRBD1 (6 bases). The germline gives CDR1 SNHLY, CDR2 FYNNEI. V was pared by 4 bases and J by 6 bases, with 13 bases between. This CDR3 is built from 13 residues. The CDR3, as DNA: TGTGCCAGCAGTGTTGGGGGCCAGTTCGAGCAGTACTTC. It specifies CASSVGGQFEQYF.

There are many counts of this clonotype. At one boundary the junction diverges from the germline segment, which might be a read error. The V call is TRBV7-2, the J call TRBJ2-7; D possibly uses TRBD1 or TRBD2 (5 bases each). The germline V gene has CDR1 SGHTA and CDR2 FQGNSA. The CDR3 has 14 residues. The CDR3, as DNA: TGTGCCAGCAGCTTCCCGGGGACCTCCCACGAGCAGTACTTC. This codes for CASSFPGTSHEQYF.

This clonotype was seen repeatedly, ten times or more. The chain has TRBV7-9 and TRBJ1-1; a weak D match, TRBD1 (6 bases). The CDR3 loop spans 14 amino acids. Trimming stripped 7 bases from V and 2 bases from J, with 14 bases between. From germline, CDR1 is SEHNR and CDR2 FQNEAQ (reference sequence). The CDR3 spells CASTQGQRNTEAFF. The CDR3 DNA sequence: TGTGCCAGCACCCAGGGGCAGAGAAACACTGAAGCTTTCTTT. Full variable domain (outside the CDR3, taken from reference TRBV7-9 and TRBJ1-1): DTGVSQNPRHKITKRGQNVTFRCDPISEHNRLYWYRQTLGQGPEFLTYFQNEAQLEKSRLLSDRFSAERPKGSFSTLEIQRTEQGDSAMYLCASTQGQRNTEAFFGQGTRLTVV.

Concerning this clonotype itself: This sequence may be a read error, since a much larger clone differs from it by one base. Here the CDR3 reads CASSSLSEASF. CDR3 DNA sequence: TGTGCCAGTAGTAGTTTAAGTGAAGCTTCCTTT. This sequence joins TRBV19 and TRBJ1-1, with D unresolved. The CDR3 has 11 amino acids. Germline V gene data show CDR1 as LNHDA and CDR2 as SQIVND (reference sequence).

This clonotype was seen a few times. The chain combines TRBV6-1 with TRBJ1-1, with D possibly being TRBD1 (5 bases). CDR3 size: 14 residues. The V and J ends lost 1 base and 11 bases respectively, with 17 bases between them. Germline V gene data show CDR1 as MNHNS and CDR2 as SASEGT. The CDR3 DNA follows: TGTGCCAGCAGTGAAGTTGGAGTGGGGGTCTGGGCTTTCTTT. Protein sequence: CASSEVGVGVWAFF.

This clonotype was counted ten times or more. CDR3 sequence (DNA): TGTGCCAGCAGCAGAGGAGACGGGGACGAGCAGTACTTC. This sequence encodes CASSRGDGDEQYF. The J gene is TRBJ2-7, the V gene TRBV13; D may be TRBD2 (5 bases). The CDR3 length is 13 residues. Germline V gives CDR1 PRHDT, CDR2 FYEKMQ (reference sequence). Trimming removed 5 bases from V and 5 bases from J, with 13 bases in between.

V gene TRBV20-1 combines with J gene TRBJ2-1; no definite D call. V was cut by 0 bases and J by 2 bases, with 11 bases left in between. CDR1 is DFQATT and CDR2 is SNEGSKA in the germline V gene (reference sequence). CDR3 length: 15 residues. For the CDR3, the DNA is TGCAGTGCTAGAGATCTTATGGTAACCTACAATGAGCAGTTCTTC. It translates to CSARDLMVTYNEQFF.

This clonotype was seen ten or more times. V and J are TRBV4-1 and TRBJ2-1; 7 positions match TRBD1. Germline values: CDR1 MGHRA, CDR2 YSYEKL. V dropped 4 bases and J dropped 3; count of bases not matched to a gene: 6. The length of the CDR3 is 15 residues. The CDR3 DNA is TGCGCCAGCAGCCTTGACGGGACAGTCTACAATGAGCAGTTCTTC. Its translation: CASSLDGTVYNEQFF.

This clonotype has more than one count but fewer than ten. The chain recombines TRBV11-2 with TRBJ2-5, with 7 bases that match TRBD1. The CDR3 contains 16 residues. CDR1 and CDR2 from the germline V gene are SGHAT and FQNNGV. Losses at the gene ends were 5 bases for V and 5 bases for J; bases not matched to a gene: 14. As DNA, the CDR3 is TGTGCCAGCAGCCGGGCTGAGGGGGCCCTTATGGAGACCCAGTACTTC. Its protein product is CASSRAEGALMETQYF.